Listed below are T cell receptor beta chains from one sample, sequenced in a study of T cell responses to AZD1222 COVID-19 vaccine. The assay was immunoSEQ multiplex PCR, and TCRdb's table has in-frame clones only and misses some. The repertoire holds about 40,000 clones, with over 80% as singletons. The sample consisted of peripheral blood, taken 28 days after the second AZD1222 dose. These TCRs come from an adult who received the AZD1222 COVID-19 vaccine. Each CDR3 is given with its conserved first and last residue. A D gene is named only where the DNA matches it firmly. Rows give clone size only sometimes, using once, few, many, or a class for an expanded clone.

D	V	J	size	DNA	CDR3
TRBD1	TRBV5-6	TRBJ2-6	NA	TGTGCCAGCAGCCTGGGGACAGGGACTCTAACTTTC	CASSLGTGTLTF
NA	TRBV9	TRBJ1-4	NA	TGTGCCAGCAGCGTAGGACTTTTAAAGGTGGATAATGAAAAACTGTTTTTT	CASSVGLLKVDNEKLFF
TRBD1	TRBV6-5	TRBJ1-1	NA	TGTGCCAGCATGGGACAGGGGATAATTGGGGCTTTCTTT	CASMGQGIIGAFF
NA	TRBV18	TRBJ2-1	NA	TGTGCCAGCTCACCCGGGACAAGGAGGGATGAGCAGTTCTTC	CASSPGTRRDEQFF
TRBD1	TRBV2	TRBJ2-1	NA	TGTGCCAGCAGCAACAGGGGCTACAATGAGCAGTTCTTC	CASSNRGYNEQFF
NA	TRBV6-5	TRBJ1-2	NA	TGTGCCAGCAGCCCCGACAGGACGGGAGGCTACACCTTC	CASSPDRTGGYTF
NA	TRBV5-4	TRBJ2-1	once	TGTGCCAGCAGCTTGGCCAGGGACACCAGCTCCTACAATGAGCAGTTCTTC	CASSLARDTSSYNEQFF
NA	TRBV7-9	TRBJ2-5	NA	TGTGCCAGCAGTTTCCCCGTGGGGGAGACCCAGTACTTC	CASSFPVGETQYF
NA	TRBV2	TRBJ2-3	NA	TGTGCCAGCGAGTTTAGGGGAGGTTCACACACAGATACGCAGTATTTT	CASEFRGGSHTDTQYF
NA	TRBV19	TRBJ1-2	NA	TGTGCCAGTAGTATGGTGGCACCCTATGGCTACACCTTC	CASSMVAPYGYTF
NA	TRBV10-2	TRBJ2-2	NA	TGCGCCAGCAGTCCTACCGGGGAGCTGTTTTTT	CASSPTGELFF
TRBD2	TRBV6-5	TRBJ2-5	NA	TGTGCCAGCGAGAGACTAGCAAAAGAGACCCAGTACTTC	CASERLAKETQYF
NA	TRBV5-1	TRBJ1-1	NA	TGCGCCAGCAGCTTGGGGAACAAGAACACTGAAGCTTTCTTT	CASSLGNKNTEAFF
NA	TRBV6-5	TRBJ1-2	NA	TGTGCCAGCAGTTACTCGAACAGGCGTGGCTACACCTTC	CASSYSNRRGYTF
NA	TRBV3-1/TRBV3-2	TRBJ1-2	NA	TGTGCCAGCAGCCAAGGTGGCTACGGGGTTTATGGCTACACCTTC	CASSQGGYGVYGYTF
TRBD1	TRBV9	TRBJ1-6	NA	TGTGCCAGCAGCGTAGCTGTAGGACAGGGGGCTACCCATTCACCCCTCCACTTT	CASSVAVGQGATHSPLHF
TRBD2	TRBV27	TRBJ2-3	NA	TGTGCCAGCAGTTTTCTAGCGGGGGGCACAGATACGCAGTATTTT	CASSFLAGGTDTQYF
NA	TRBV5-1	TRBJ1-1	NA	TGCGCCAGCAGGGTGGGGGAGGTGAACACTGAAGCTTTCTTT	CASRVGEVNTEAFF
NA	TRBV27	TRBJ2-3	NA	TGTGCCAGCAGTTGGTTCAGGGGACCCACAGATACGCAGTATTTT	CASSWFRGPTDTQYF
TRBD1	TRBV11-1	TRBJ1-2	NA	TGTGCCAGCAGCCTGACAGGGGGCGCGGGAAACTATGGCTACACCTTC	CASSLTGGAGNYGYTF
NA	TRBV19	TRBJ1-1	NA	TGTGCCACGCGATGGACGACTAACACTGAAGCTTTCTTT	CATRWTTNTEAFF
NA	TRBV19	TRBJ2-6	NA	TGTGCCAGTAGTTCTCCGGGAGTCAGGGGGGCCAACGTCCTGACTTTC	CASSSPGVRGANVLTF
NA	TRBV14	TRBJ2-2	few	TGTGCCAGCAGCCTAACGGACACCGGGGAGCTGTTTTTT	CASSLTDTGELFF
NA	TRBV5-1	TRBJ1-5	NA	TGCGCCAGCAGCTTGGGGATAGATCAGCCCCAGCATTTT	CASSLGIDQPQHF
NA	TRBV23-1	TRBJ2-5	NA	TGCGCCAGCAGTCAATCGTTCCGGGGGGCTCGCCAAGAGACCCAGTACTTC	CASSQSFRGARQETQYF
TRBD1	TRBV29-1	TRBJ2-7	once	TGCAGCGTTGGACCCGGGACAGACGAGCAGTACTTC	CSVGPGTDEQYF
TRBD1	TRBV13	TRBJ2-1	NA	TGTGCCAGCAGCTTCGGCAACAGGGGCGCTGAGCAGTTCTTC	CASSFGNRGAEQFF
NA	TRBV7-8	TRBJ2-2	few	TGTGCCAGCAGCTTAGGGCTGAACACCGGGGAGCTGTTTTTT	CASSLGLNTGELFF
NA	TRBV3-1/TRBV3-2	TRBJ1-1	NA	TGTGCCAGCAGCCAAGGGACGGCTGAAGCTTTCTTT	CASSQGTAEAFF
TRBD1	TRBV6-5	TRBJ2-5	NA	TGTGCCAGCAGTTCACCAGGGGGTGGAGAGACCCAGTACTTC	CASSSPGGGETQYF
NA	TRBV12-5	TRBJ1-2	NA	TGTGCTAGTGGTGGTGCGGGGGCTTTCGACTATGGCTACACCTTC	CASGGAGAFDYGYTF
TRBD1	TRBV13	TRBJ2-5	NA	TGTGCCAGCAGCTTAAAGACAGGGGGGGTCCAAGAGACCCAGTACTTC	CASSLKTGGVQETQYF
NA	TRBV9	TRBJ2-2	NA	TGTGCCAGCAGCGTAGGCGTCACGTACCGAATTAACACCGGGGAGCTGTTTTTT	CASSVGVTYRINTGELFF
NA	TRBV6-1	TRBJ1-2	NA	TGTGCCAGCAGTGAATTGAGGCTAGGGGGGAATAACTATGGCTACACCTTC	CASSELRLGGNNYGYTF
NA	TRBV29-1	TRBJ1-2	NA	TGCAGCGTTGAAGAGGGGGGCTACACCTTC	CSVEEGGYTF
NA	TRBV12-5	TRBJ1-5	NA	TGTGCTAGTACACCCTATAGCAATCAGCCCCAGCATTTT	CASTPYSNQPQHF
NA	TRBV10-2	TRBJ1-2	NA	TGCGCCCTTGGGGGTGACAGCAGATATGGCTACACCTTC	CALGGDSRYGYTF
NA	TRBV16	TRBJ2-5	NA	TGTGCCAGCAGCCAATTTGAGGACCAGTACTTC	CASSQFEDQYF
NA	TRBV5-1	TRBJ1-1	NA	TGCGCCAGCAGCTTGTTGAGAAACACTGAAGCTTTCTTT	CASSLLRNTEAFF
TRBD1	TRBV24-1	TRBJ1-2	NA	TGTGCCACCAGTGATGACAGGGGGCTTATCTATGGCTACACCTTC	CATSDDRGLIYGYTF
NA	TRBV28	TRBJ2-1	NA	TGTGCCAGCCTAAATGAGAGGAGCTCCTACAATGAGCAGTTCTTC	CASLNERSSYNEQFF
NA	TRBV3-1/TRBV3-2	TRBJ2-1	NA	TGTGCCAGCAGCCAAGACCGCCAGGCGGGCGATGAGCAGTTCTTC	CASSQDRQAGDEQFF
NA	TRBV3-1/TRBV3-2	TRBJ1-6	NA	TGTGCCAGCAGCCAGGGTCGTAATTCACCCCTCCACTTT	CASSQGRNSPLHF
NA	TRBV5-1	TRBJ2-2	NA	TGCGCCACCGGACAATCGAACACCGGGGAGCTGTTTTTT	CATGQSNTGELFF
NA	TRBV27	TRBJ2-5	NA	TGTGCCAGCAGCAAATCAACATTCGAGACCCAGTACTTC	CASSKSTFETQYF
NA	TRBV10-3	TRBJ2-2	few	TGTGCCATCAGTGAGGCCCTGAGGGAGCTGTTTTTT	CAISEALRELFF
NA	TRBV5-1	TRBJ2-1	NA	TGCGCCAGCAGCTTAAAACTAGGGGGGAGTAATGAGCAGTTCTTC	CASSLKLGGSNEQFF
NA	TRBV2	TRBJ1-2	NA	TGTGCCAGCAGTGAATATTCCGGAGTCTATGGCTACACCTTC	CASSEYSGVYGYTF
NA	TRBV7-3	TRBJ2-6	NA	TGTGCCAGCAGCTTAAAGACCGGGAACGGGGCCAACGTCCTGACTTTC	CASSLKTGNGANVLTF
TRBD1	TRBV29-1	TRBJ1-5	NA	TGCAGCGCCCGGGACAGGGGGTTCGGTCAGCCCCAGCATTTT	CSARDRGFGQPQHF
TRBD1	TRBV7-9	TRBJ2-4	few	TGTGCCAGCAGCACGACGACAGGGGAAAACATTCAGTACTTC	CASSTTTGENIQYF
NA	TRBV5-1	TRBJ2-5	NA	TGCGCCAGCAGCTTGACGTCGGGGGCAGGAGAGACCCAGTACTTC	CASSLTSGAGETQYF